This T cell receptor (beta chain) was sequenced in a study of T cell changes during pregnancy in multiple sclerosis. This CDR3 region has 17 residues. Per germline, CDR1 LGHNA and CDR2 YSLEER. The J segment lost 3 bases and the V segment lost 2 bases, leaving 4 bases of the junction unmatched. Data came from immunoSEQ multiplex PCR; TCRdb stores just in-frame clones and leaves some out. Of tens of thousands of clones in the sample, 90% to 95% were seen once. The sequences come from peripheral blood, collected before pregnancy. The chain recombines TRBV4-3 with TRBJ2-1; 13 bases match TRBD2. The source is a female donor with multiple sclerosis, enrolled in a pregnancy study. In DNA, the CDR3 is TGCGCCAGCAGCCAACGGACTAGCGGGAGAGACTACAATGAGCAGTTCTTC. Translating gives CASSQRTSGRDYNEQFF.